The 20 T cell receptor beta chains below come from one sample, sequenced in a study of T cells in localized non-small cell lung cancer. Repertoires were generated with immunoSEQ multiplex PCR, while TCRdb's copy carries only in-frame clones and drops some. Of 55,000 to 65,000 clones in the sample, approximately 93% were seen once. Specimen: peripheral blood, collected before any cancer treatment. The receptors come from a man aged 40 to 70 with stage I lung adenocarcinoma.

The chain recombines TRBV5-1 with TRBJ2-1; 8 bases map to TRBD1. Looked up from germline, CDR1 is SGHRS and CDR2 is YFSETQ. The CDR3 runs 15 residues. V was pared by 1 base and J by 0 bases, with 0 bases of the junction left unmatched. The CDR3 region is CASSLTGGSYNEQFF. DNA for the CDR3: TGCGCCAGCAGCTTGACAGGGGGCTCCTACAATGAGCAGTTCTTC.

V gene TRBV10-3 combines with J gene TRBJ2-1; D unclear. Germline V gene sequence: CDR1 ENHRY, CDR2 SYGVKD. V was clipped by 6 bases and J by 4 bases, with 13 bases between them. The CDR3 has 14 amino acids. The CDR3 spells CAISEVANYNEQFF. The CDR3 DNA follows: TGTGCCATCAGCGAGGTGGCCAATTACAATGAGCAGTTCTTC.

This sequence joins TRBV27 and TRBJ2-1; TRBD2 aligns across 11 bases. The CDR3 extends over 16 amino acids. V was pared by 5 bases and J by 5 bases, with 8 bases of the junction left unmatched. CDR1 and CDR2 from the germline V gene are MNHEY and SMNVEV (reference sequence). The DNA for the CDR3 is TGTGCCAGCAGTCCCCTCACTAGCGGGAGCAACAATGAGCAGTTCTTC. Amino acid sequence: CASSPLTSGSNNEQFF.

The chain carries TRBV4-2 and TRBJ2-5, with D tentatively TRBD2 (5 bases). The closer fit of TRBJ2-7 to the DNA end suggests the J call may be wrong. In germline, CDR1 is LGHNA, CDR2 YNFKEQ. The length of the CDR3 is 15 residues. The CDR3 reads CASSQDMASSYEQYF. In nucleotides, the CDR3 is TGTGCCAGCAGCCAAGATATGGCTAGCTCATACGAGCAGTACTTC.

This sequence joins TRBV5-5 and TRBJ1-5; no definite D call. V gave up 0 bases and J gave up 2 bases, with 9 bases separating them. Germline assignment: CDR1 SGHKS and CDR2 YYEKEE (reference sequence). The CDR3 extends over 15 amino acids. DNA for the CDR3: TGTGCCAGCAGCTTGGGGGCTTGGGGCAATCAGCCCCAGCATTTT. This codes for CASSLGAWGNQPQHF.

V is TRBV5-6 and J is TRBJ1-4, with 11 bases matching TRBD1. This CDR3 comprises 15 residues. Germline V gene data show CDR1 as SGHDT and CDR2 as YYEEEE. The J segment lost 8 bases and the V segment lost 4 bases, leaving 7 bases of the junction unmatched. CDR3 region: CASSDQRTGGEKLFF. In nucleotides, the CDR3 is TGTGCCAGCAGCGACCAAAGGACAGGGGGCGAAAAACTGTTTTTT.

This sequence joins TRBV7-6 and TRBJ2-3; D possibly matches TRBD1 or TRBD2 (6 bases each). This CDR3 comprises 14 residues. Trimming shortened V by 5 bases and J by 0 bases, and 9 bases separated the two germline ends. CDR1 and CDR2 from the germline V gene are SGHVS and FNYEAQ. In DNA, the CDR3 is TGTGCCAGCAGCGGGGGGCCCAGCACAGATACGCAGTATTTT. It specifies CASSGGPSTDTQYF.

This chain joins TRBV7-6 and TRBJ2-1; D is perhaps TRBD2 (6 bases). Germline CDR1 and CDR2: SGHVS and FNYEAQ. This CDR3 is 13 amino acids long. Trimming took 8 bases from V and 9 from J, leaving 17 bases between them. The CDR3 bases are TGTGCCAGCGCCGGGACGATGGGGGGTGAGCAGTTCTTC. It yields the protein CASAGTMGGEQFF.

This chain connects TRBV2 to TRBJ2-7, with 9 bases aligning to TRBD2. With 6 bases clipped from V and 2 bases from J, the junction kept 8 bases outside the gene matches. From germline, CDR1 is SNHLY and CDR2 FYNNEI. This CDR3 is 15 amino acids long. CDR3 sequence: CASRGSRGRAYEQYF. The CDR3 DNA reads TGTGCCAGCAGGGGGTCGCGCGGGAGGGCCTACGAGCAGTACTTC.

CDR3 loop: CASSDETGSTYEQYF. The CDR3 region has the DNA TGTGCCAGCAGTGATGAGACAGGGAGTACCTACGAGCAGTACTTC. V gene TRBV2 combines with J gene TRBJ2-7; 7 positions agree with TRBD1. This CDR3 has 15 amino acids. The germline V gene has CDR1 SNHLY and CDR2 FYNNEI. The junction had 7 bases not matched to a gene; V was cut back by 3 bases and J by 2 bases.

This chain connects TRBV5-5 to TRBJ2-3; D perhaps matches TRBD2 (5 bases). The CDR3 has 13 amino acids. The V gene's germline CDR1 is SGHKS and CDR2 YYEKEE (reference sequence). Trimming shortened V by 3 bases and J by 2 bases, and 7 bases separated the two germline ends. CDR3 in DNA: TGTGCCAGCAGCTGGGAGATCACAGATACGCAGTATTTT. Translation gives CASSWEITDTQYF.

The chain joins TRBV7-9 to TRBJ2-1, with D possibly being TRBD1 (5 bases). Germline assignment: CDR1 SEHNR and CDR2 FQNEAQ (reference sequence). V was shortened by 5 bases and J by 6 bases, with 11 bases between the two germline ends. The CDR3 covers 13 residues. CDR3 sequence (DNA): TGTGCCAGCAGCGAAACTCAGGGCAATGAGCAGTTCTTC. The encoded protein is CASSETQGNEQFF.

The CDR3: CASSHETGRETQYF. The DNA for the CDR3 is TGTGCCAGCTCACACGAGACAGGGCGGGAGACCCAGTACTTC. The chain employs TRBV18 and TRBJ2-5, with 7 bases lining up with TRBD1. The CDR3 consists of 14 residues. Germline V gene lookup returns CDR1 KGHSH and CDR2 LQKENI. Germline trimming cut 4 bases from V and 5 bases from J; bases unmatched to any gene: 7.

The chain has TRBV5-1 and TRBJ2-2; the match to TRBD1 covers 7 bases. The germline gives CDR1 SGHRS, CDR2 YFSETQ. The CDR3 spans 16 residues. V dropped 7 bases and J dropped 0; count of bases not matched to a gene: 9. CDR3 sequence reads: CASGAAGTANTGELFF. DNA for the CDR3: TGCGCCAGCGGGGCCGCCGGGACAGCGAACACCGGGGAGCTGTTTTTT.

This chain uses TRBV9 with TRBJ1-2; D uncertain. Germline V gene lookup returns CDR1 SGDLS and CDR2 YYNGEE. The CDR3 is 15 amino acids. Between the trimmed V and J ends, which lost 3 bases and 4 bases, there was a span of 16 bases. CDR3 amino acids: CASSEGGEPAYGYTF. The CDR3 DNA follows: TGTGCCAGCAGCGAGGGCGGGGAACCAGCCTATGGCTACACCTTC.

This chain joins TRBV6-5 and TRBJ2-5, with TRBD2 matching over 8 bases. Looked up from germline, CDR1 is MNHEY and CDR2 is SVGAGI. The CDR3 is made up of 14 amino acids. V was pared by 6 bases and J by 5 bases, with 8 bases of the junction left unmatched. CDR3 sequence: CASRRLSGTETQYF. The CDR3 DNA follows: TGTGCCAGCAGGCGTCTTAGCGGGACTGAGACCCAGTACTTC.

The CDR3 region has the DNA TGCAGCGTTGATCCTAGCGGGAGGGGTTTGTACAATGAGCAGTTCTTC. Its translation is CSVDPSGRGLYNEQFF. The chain combines TRBV29-1 with TRBJ2-1; 12 bases are shared with TRBD2. The ends lost 3 bases at V and 4 bases at J; junction bases unmatched: 7. The CDR3 sequence is 16 residues long. CDR1 is SQVTM and CDR2 is ANQGSEA in the germline V gene.

The CDR3: CASSIRQGLNTEAFF. The CDR3 region has the DNA TGTGCCAGCAGCATCCGACAGGGACTGAACACTGAAGCTTTCTTT. The gene calls are TRBV7-9 and TRBJ1-1, with 7 bases lining up with TRBD1. Looked up from germline, CDR1 is SEHNR and CDR2 is FQNEAQ (reference sequence). Trimming removed 5 bases from V and 0 bases from J; junction bases left unmatched: 6. This CDR3 spans 15 amino acids.

The chain uses TRBV7-8 and TRBJ2-1; D is undetermined. Germline values: CDR1 SGHVS, CDR2 FQNEAQ. This CDR3 has 14 amino acids. With 0 bases removed from V and 8 bases from J, the gap between germline ends came to 11 bases. The CDR3 sequence is CASSLADRRDEQFF. Here the CDR3 DNA reads TGTGCCAGCAGCTTAGCCGACCGAAGGGATGAGCAGTTCTTC.

This clone was recorded only once. The chain recombines TRBV30 with TRBJ1-3, with D possibly TRBD1 on 5 matching bases. The CDR3 loop spans 15 amino acids. The ends were cut back, 1 base at V and 1 base at J, with 11 bases in the middle. Per germline, CDR1 GTSNPN and CDR2 SVGIG (reference sequence). For the CDR3, the DNA is TGTGCCTGGAGTGCCGGGACGGCGTCTGGAAACACCATATATTTT. This encodes CAWSAGTASGNTIYF.